Each of the 6 T cell receptor beta chains below was sequenced from the same sample in a study of cytomegalovirus exposure and HLA in healthy donors. Researchers ran the PCR with 60 Vbeta and 13 Jbeta primers. Clones were read by immunoSEQ multiplex PCR, and TCRdb kept only the in-frame ones, dropping some. This sample has about 70,000 clones, with 74% found just once. Sequencing used PBMCs. These TCRs come from a human donor in good health.

This chain uses TRBV7-2 with TRBJ2-7; 10 bases fit TRBD2. Germline V CDR1 and CDR2: SGHTA, FQGNSA. The CDR3 is 14 amino acids. Losses at the gene ends were 5 bases for V and 3 bases for J; bases not matched to a gene: 4. For the CDR3, the DNA is TGTGCCAGCAGCCTACTAGCGGGAAACTACGAGCAGTACTTC. Translation gives CASSLLAGNYEQYF. The entire variable domain, with the rest obtained from reference TRBV7-2 and TRBJ2-7, is as follows: GAGVSQSPSNKVTEKGKDVELRCDPISGHTALYWYRQSLGQGLEFLIYFQGNSAPDKSGLPSDRFSAERTGGSVSTLTIQRTQQEDSAVYLCASSLLAGNYEQYFGPGTRLTVT.

This clone appeared a few times. The chain links TRBV19 to TRBJ2-2; possibly TRBD2 for D (6 bases). V dropped 7 bases and J dropped 0 bases, with 18 bases sitting between them. The germline CDR1 and CDR2 sequences are LNHDA and SQIVND (reference sequence). There are 17 residues in the CDR3. The CDR3 region is CASKGFSQRANTGELFF. The CDR3, as DNA: TGTGCCAGTAAGGGTTTTTCGCAGCGGGCGAACACCGGGGAGCTGTTTTTT.

In its sample, this clone was seen a few times. This chain joins TRBV7-8 and TRBJ2-5; TRBD2 is a possible D gene (6 bases). V was pared by 4 bases and J by 1 base, with 19 bases between. Per the germline V gene, CDR1 is SGHVS and CDR2 is FQNEAQ. This CDR3 has 17 amino acids. CDR3 in DNA: TGTGCCAGCAGCTCGTACTATAGCGGATTATTCCAAGAGACCCAGTACTTC. As protein: CASSSYYSGLFQETQYF.

V and J are TRBV7-8 and TRBJ1-1, with D uncertain. The ends were cut back, 1 base at V and 2 bases at J, with 11 bases in the middle. The CDR3 runs 15 residues. CDR1 is SGHVS, CDR2 FQNEAQ, per germline. The CDR3 coding sequence is TGTGCCAGCAGCTTAGGGGCGGGATTTAACACTGAAGCTTTCTTT. It translates to CASSLGAGFNTEAFF.

The chain combines TRBV29-1 with TRBJ2-7, with D possibly TRBD1 on 6 matching bases. Germline-derived CDR1 and CDR2 are SQVTM and ANQGSEA. This CDR3 has 11 amino acids. Trimming removed 5 bases from V and 5 bases from J, with 10 bases in between. The DNA of the CDR3 is TGCAGCGTTTCAGGGGAAGACGAGCAGTACTTC. It is translated as CSVSGEDEQYF.

This clone was picked up one time. The V call is TRBV15, the J call TRBJ1-1; 9 nucleotides align to TRBD1. CDR1 and CDR2 (germline): LNHNV, YYDKDF (reference sequence). The V segment lost 11 bases and the J segment 7 bases; nucleotides outside the gene matches: 14. The CDR3 loop spans 14 amino acids. The CDR3 is CASNPGTGQGEAFF. CDR3 nucleotides: TGTGCCTCTAATCCCGGGACAGGGCAGGGTGAAGCTTTCTTT.